This T cell receptor beta chain comes out of a study of shared clonotypes between healthy human individuals. The repertoire was sequenced with immunoSEQ multiplex PCR; TCRdb's copy has only in-frame clones and lacks some. Of about 980,000 clones in the sample, around 80% were seen once. Germline CDR1 and CDR2: MDHEN and SYDVKM. V was pared by 6 bases and J by 3 bases, with 2 bases of the junction left unmatched. CDR3 length: 14 residues. The clonotype comes from a man aged 18-30 years in good health. The sequencing sample was made of memory CD4+ T cells sorted from blood. Regarding subset: CD45RA-negative fraction. The chain recombines TRBV28 with TRBJ2-7; 13 positions match TRBD2. CDR3 DNA sequence: TGTGCCAGCAGCCGACTAGCGGGGGGCTACGAGCAGTACTTC. Protein sequence: CASSRLAGGYEQYF.